The entry that follows covers one T cell receptor (beta chain) sequence. Its antigen remains unknown. These data come from a study of T cell responses to AZD1222 COVID-19 vaccine. Study-level points and caveats: Spike-specific TCR breadth and depth both grew after two AZD1222 doses. Variant regions that are unmutated are reportedly the target of nearly half of spike-specific TCRs.

The length of the CDR3 is 18 residues. With 4 bases removed from V and 2 bases from J, the gap between germline ends came to 23 bases. Germline V gives CDR1 SQVTM, CDR2 ANQGSEA. Here immunoSEQ multiplex PCR was the method, and the copy in TCRdb shows in-frame clones only, minus some. The sample has 150,000 to 200,000 clones, roughly 92% seen once; the top ten hold roughly 5.5%. The V gene is TRBV29-1, the J gene TRBJ2-2; perhaps TRBD2 as D (6 bases). The TCR originated in an adult who received the AZD1222 COVID-19 vaccine. The specimen was peripheral blood, collected 28 days after the second AZD1222 dose. This CDR3 reads CSVVAGAAGGRNTGELFF. The CDR3, as DNA: TGCAGCGTTGTGGCCGGGGCAGCGGGCGGTCGTAACACCGGGGAGCTGTTTTTT.